These T cell receptor beta chains were read from a single sample in a study of shared clonotypes between healthy human individuals. The method was immunoSEQ multiplex PCR; TCRdb's version includes in-frame clones alone and lacks a portion of them. Here the sample spans a few million clones, roughly nine tenths being singletons. Sequenced material: naive CD4+ T cells sorted from blood. All receptors derive from a man aged 18-30 years in good health. Each CDR3 is given with its conserved first and last residue. D genes are given only for firm matches. A row's size may be missing; if present it is once, few, many or a size class.

TRBJ2-1,TRBD2,TRBV30,-,CAWSPSRTSGRGFSINEQFF,TGTGCCTGGAGTCCTTCCCGGACTAGCGGGAGAGGGTTTTCGATCAATGAGCAGTTCTTC
TRBJ1-2,-,TRBV11-1,-,CASSLGAGDKTSYTF,TGTGCCAGCAGCTTAGGTGCGGGAGACAAAACGAGCTACACCTTC
TRBJ1-6,-,TRBV6-5,-,CASRGRSSLHF,TGTGCCAGCAGGGGACGTTCCTCCCTCCACTTT
TRBJ1-2,-,TRBV4-3,-,CASSQDERGRSGYTF,TGCGCCAGCAGCCAAGATGAGCGGGGGCGGAGTGGCTACACCTTC
TRBJ2-7,-,TRBV12-5,-,CASGLITGDVVVEQYF,TGTGCTAGTGGTTTGATAACAGGCGATGTTGTTGTTGAGCAGTACTTC
TRBJ1-2,-,TRBV5-4,-,CASSLAGPRGYTF,TGTGCCAGCAGCTTGGCAGGGCCACGGGGCTACACCTTC
TRBJ2-5,TRBD2,TRBV19,once,CASSMLAGGGWETQYF,TGTGCCAGTAGTATGCTAGCGGGAGGGGGTTGGGAGACCCAGTACTTC
TRBJ1-1,-,TRBV25-1,once,CASRGLRNTEAFF,TGTGCCAGCAGGGGACTTCGAAACACTGAAGCTTTCTTT
TRBJ1-5,-,TRBV27,-,CASSSGTSPGQPQHF,TGTGCCAGCAGTTCCGGGACATCGCCCGGGCAGCCCCAGCATTTT
TRBJ1-5,TRBD1,TRBV2,-,CASKGASNQPQHF,TGTGCCAGCAAGGGGGCCTCAAATCAGCCCCAGCATTTT
TRBJ2-3,-,TRBV7-7,-,CASSQGGAPSTDTQYF,TGTGCTAGCAGCCAAGGAGGGGCCCCTAGCACAGATACGCAGTATTTT
TRBJ1-2,-,TRBV5-1,-,CASSLDVNYGYTF,TGCGCCAGCAGCCTGGACGTAAACTATGGCTACACCTTC
TRBJ2-7,TRBD1,TRBV5-1,-,CASSLGQGSYEQYF,TGCGCCAGCAGCTTGGGACAGGGTTCCTACGAGCAGTACTTC
TRBJ2-3,-,TRBV5-1,-,CASSLLSWGGDTQYF,TGCGCCAGCAGCTTGTTATCGTGGGGCGGAGATACGCAGTATTTT
TRBJ2-5,-,TRBV7-3,-,CASSLNTVGETQYF,TGTGCCAGCAGCTTAAATACAGTGGGAGAGACCCAGTACTTC
TRBJ1-2,-,TRBV28,once,CASRNSAAGYGYTF,TGTGCCAGCAGAAACAGCGCCGCAGGGTATGGCTACACCTTC
TRBJ1-2,-,TRBV30,-,CAWSVTTNYGYTF,TGTGCCTGGAGTGTGACAACTAACTATGGCTACACCTTC